The 27 T cell receptor beta chains listed next were all sequenced from one sample in a study of T cell responses to AZD1222 COVID-19 vaccine. The assay was immunoSEQ multiplex PCR, and TCRdb's table has in-frame clones only and misses some. The data show tens of thousands of clones, 80% to 90% seen once. The source material was peripheral blood, sampled on day 0 of AZD1222 vaccination. Receptor source: an adult in good health.

This chain connects TRBV29-1 to TRBJ2-1; D might be TRBD2 (5 bases). This CDR3 region has 14 residues. Germline V gene lookup returns CDR1 SQVTM and CDR2 ANQGSEA. Trimming took off 6 bases at V and 0 bases at J, with 12 bases between the two ends. The CDR3 DNA sequence: TGCAGCGTCGAAAGGGAGAGCTCCTACAATGAGCAGTTCTTC. It yields the protein CSVERESSYNEQFF.

The chain employs TRBV9 and TRBJ1-2; the D gene is possibly TRBD1 (6 bases). V was shortened by 3 bases and J by 4 bases, with 16 bases between the two germline ends. CDR3 size: 15 residues. Per the germline V gene, CDR1 is SGDLS and CDR2 is YYNGEE. The CDR3 nucleotides read TGTGCCAGCAGCGGGGGGCCCTCGGGTAGCTATGGCTACACCTTC. This translates into CASSGGPSGSYGYTF. Complete variable domain (other parts from reference TRBV9 and TRBJ1-2): DSGVTQTPKHLITATGQRVTLRCSPRSGDLSVYWYQQSLDQGLQFLIQYYNGEERAKGNILERFSAQQFPDLHSELNLSSLELGDSALYFCASSGGPSGSYGYTFGSGTRLTVV.

The V and J genes are TRBV6-2 or TRBV6-3 and TRBJ2-7; D possibly corresponds to TRBD1 (5 bases). Germline V gives CDR1 MNHEY, CDR2 SVGEGT. V lost 3 bases to trimming and J lost 2 bases, with 20 bases between them. This CDR3 region has 17 residues. The CDR3 nucleotides are TGTGCCAGCAGTTATTTTCCCACTGGACAAGCGCCCTACGAGCAGTACTTC. It yields the protein CASSYFPTGQAPYEQYF.

The chain recombines TRBV14 with TRBJ2-3; D is ambiguous. Trimming shortened V by 5 bases and J by 1 base, and 10 bases separated the two germline ends. The CDR3 is 14 residues long. CDR1 is SGHDN and CDR2 is FVKESK in the germline V gene. The CDR3 DNA reads TGTGCCAGCAGCGCGGCCTACGGCACAGATACGCAGTATTTT. This gives the protein CASSAAYGTDTQYF.

This chain links TRBV11-2 with TRBJ1-5, with D unresolved. CDR1 is SGHAT, CDR2 FQNNGV, per germline. This CDR3 has 12 residues. V was shortened by 4 bases and J by 5 bases, with 6 bases between the two germline ends. In nucleotides, the CDR3 is TGTGCCAGCAGCTCGCCTCATCAGCCCCAGCATTTT. As protein: CASSSPHQPQHF.

V gene TRBV5-5 combines with J gene TRBJ1-2; D gene unclear. V lost 1 base and J 0 bases, leaving 7 bases between the germline ends. This CDR3 contains 14 residues. From germline, CDR1 is SGHKS and CDR2 YYEKEE (reference sequence). As DNA, the CDR3 is TGTGCCAGCAGCTTGACAGAACCTAACTATGGCTACACCTTC. It encodes CASSLTEPNYGYTF.

This chain links TRBV19 with TRBJ1-5; D gene ambiguous. CDR1 and CDR2 (germline): LNHDA, SQIVND (reference sequence). Trimming stripped 3 bases from V and 3 bases from J, with 9 bases between. The CDR3 runs to 14 residues. CDR3 amino acids: CASSILADNQPQHF. The DNA for the CDR3 is TGTGCCAGTAGTATCTTGGCAGACAATCAGCCCCAGCATTTT. Filled out from reference TRBV19 and TRBJ1-5, the complete variable domain reads DGGITQSPKYLFRKEGQNVTLSCEQNLNHDAMYWYRQDPGQGLRLIYYSQIVNDFQKGDIAEGYSVSREKKESFPLTVTSAQKNPTAFYLCASSILADNQPQHFGDGTRLSIL.

The chain has TRBV6-5 and TRBJ1-5; D is perhaps TRBD1 (6 bases). V was clipped by 4 bases and J by 6 bases, with 10 bases between them. The CDR3 runs 13 residues. The germline V gene encodes CDR1 MNHEY and CDR2 SVGAGI. The CDR3 protein is CASSSRGFQPQHF. CDR3 sequence (DNA): TGTGCCAGCAGTTCTAGGGGGTTTCAGCCCCAGCATTTT.

This chain links TRBV19 with TRBJ1-5; TRBD1 might be the D (5 bases). Looked up from germline, CDR1 is LNHDA and CDR2 is SQIVND (reference sequence). The CDR3 runs 16 residues. Trimming took off 1 base at V and 4 bases at J, with 14 bases between the two ends. The CDR3 sequence: CASSIGARGRNQPQHF. In nucleotides, the CDR3 is TGTGCCAGTAGTATAGGAGCGAGGGGTAGGAATCAGCCCCAGCATTTT.

The chain couples TRBV7-6 to TRBJ1-5; perhaps TRBD1 as D (5 bases). The V and J ends lost 1 base and 9 bases respectively, with 16 bases between them. The CDR3 spans 15 residues. Germline V gives CDR1 SGHVS, CDR2 FNYEAQ. This chain's CDR3 is CASSLVQDGMAPQHF. DNA for the CDR3: TGTGCCAGCAGCTTAGTACAGGACGGCATGGCGCCCCAGCATTTT.

The chain joins TRBV5-4 to TRBJ2-3, with 8 bases lining up with TRBD2. Germline lookup yields CDR1 SGHNT and CDR2 YYREEE (reference sequence). This CDR3 has 16 residues. Trimming took 4 bases from V and 3 from J; bases not matched to a gene: 10. For the CDR3, the DNA is TGTGCCAGCAGCCCGGACAGCGGGGGCTTAACAGATACGCAGTATTTT. Its translation is CASSPDSGGLTDTQYF. The complete variable domain, with remaining parts taken from reference TRBV5-4 and TRBJ2-3, reads ETGVTQSPTHLIKTRGQQVTLRCSSQSGHNTVSWYQQALGQGPQFIFQYYREEENGRGNFPPRFSGLQFPNYSSELNVNALELDDSALYLCASSPDSGGLTDTQYFGPGTRLTVL.

This clone was observed once. The chain uses TRBV5-1 and TRBJ2-3; TRBD2 agrees at 8 bases. Germline V gene lookup returns CDR1 SGHRS and CDR2 YFSETQ. Trimming removed 3 bases from V and 4 bases from J; junction bases left unmatched: 7. The CDR3 runs 15 residues. The CDR3 protein is CASSSSGRGSDTQYF. The DNA for the CDR3 is TGCGCCAGCAGCTCCAGCGGGAGAGGGTCAGATACGCAGTATTTT. The entire variable domain, with the rest obtained from reference TRBV5-1 and TRBJ2-3, is as follows: KAGVTQTPRYLIKTRGQQVTLSCSPISGHRSVSWYQQTPGQGLQFLFEYFSETQRNKGNFPGRFSGRQFSNSRSEMNVSTLELGDSALYLCASSSSGRGSDTQYFGPGTRLTVL.

This chain links TRBV6-5 with TRBJ2-2; D is undetermined. Germline values: CDR1 MNHEY, CDR2 SVGAGI. This CDR3 spans 13 amino acids. Trimming took 6 bases from V and 6 from J, leaving 11 bases between them. CDR3 coding DNA: TGTGCCAGCAGAACCCCCGGTGCCGGGGAGCTGTTTTTT. As protein: CASRTPGAGELFF.

V gene TRBV18 combines with J gene TRBJ1-4; 8 bases fit TRBD1. CDR1 and CDR2 (germline): KGHSH, LQKENI. This CDR3 has 16 amino acids. The V gene end was trimmed by 2 bases and the J gene end by 7 bases; junction bases not matched to a gene: 9. The CDR3 DNA reads TGTGCCAGCTCACCAATGGTCGGACAGGGTAGTGAAAAACTGTTTTTT. Translation gives CASSPMVGQGSEKLFF.

This clone appeared once. This chain joins TRBV30 and TRBJ2-5; 11 bases line up with TRBD1. V lost 8 bases to trimming and J lost 3 bases; unmatched junction nucleotides: 11. There are 15 residues in the CDR3. Per the germline V gene, CDR1 is GTSNPN and CDR2 is SVGIG (reference sequence). The CDR3, as DNA: TGTGCCACGGACAGGGGGCGGGTTTTGAAAGAGACCCAGTACTTC. Its protein product is CATDRGRVLKETQYF.

CDR3 protein: CASSLRFGQPQHF. In DNA form, the CDR3 reads TGTGCCAGCAGTTTAAGGTTTGGTCAGCCCCAGCATTTT. The chain combines TRBV27 with TRBJ1-5, with D hard to call. The CDR3 is 13 amino acids. Trimming stripped 2 bases from V and 6 bases from J, with 8 bases between. CDR1 MNHEY and CDR2 SMNVEV come from the germline V gene (reference sequence).

The gene calls are TRBV2 and TRBJ2-3; D is unclear. The CDR3 runs 13 residues. The V end was cut by 5 bases, the J end by 2 bases, with 8 bases between. Germline CDR1 SNHLY, CDR2 FYNNEI. As DNA, the CDR3 is TGTGCCAGCAGTAAGGGTTTCACAGATACGCAGTATTTT. It translates to CASSKGFTDTQYF.

The chain links TRBV6-5 to TRBJ1-4; no clear D. The CDR3 sequence is 13 residues long. Germline CDR1 is MNHEY and CDR2 is SVGAGI. Trimming pared 6 bases from V and 5 bases from J, leaving 10 bases between. CDR3 sequence: CASSRQVNEKLFF. DNA for the CDR3: TGTGCCAGCAGCCGGCAGGTCAATGAAAAACTGTTTTTT.

V usage is TRBV5-1 and J usage is TRBJ1-1; a weak D match, TRBD1 (6 bases). Trimming left V 1 base short and J 3 bases short, with 10 bases between. Per germline, CDR1 SGHRS and CDR2 YFSETQ. The CDR3 has 14 residues. CDR3 amino acids: CASSLNGQYTEAFF. The CDR3 region has the DNA TGCGCCAGCAGCTTGAACGGACAGTACACTGAAGCTTTCTTT.

J is TRBJ1-2 and V is TRBV14; 8 bases are a match to TRBD1. V lost 5 bases and J lost 5; bases outside the gene matches: 13. This CDR3 region has 16 residues. Germline V gene sequence: CDR1 SGHDN, CDR2 FVKESK. As DNA, the CDR3 is TGTGCCAGCAGCTTAAATGCAGGGGGCGCCCGATATGGCTACACCTTC. Its protein product is CASSLNAGGARYGYTF. Full variable domain (rest looked up from reference TRBV14 and TRBJ1-2): EAGVTQFPSHSVIEKGQTVTLRCDPISGHDNLYWYRRVMGKEIKFLLHFVKESKQDESGMPNNRFLAERTGGTYSTLKVQPAELEDSGVYFCASSLNAGGARYGYTFGSGTRLTVV.

This clone came up once. The V and J genes are TRBV3-1 (or the pseudogene TRBV3-2) and TRBJ2-3, with D possibly being TRBD1 or TRBD2 (5 bases each). The V end was cut by 1 base, the J end by 4 bases, with 12 bases between. Germline loops: CDR1 LGHDT, CDR2 YNNKEL (reference sequence). This CDR3 is 15 amino acids long. Here the CDR3 DNA reads TGTGCCAGCAGCCAAGCCCCGAGGGGTCCAGATACGCAGTATTTT. This codes for CASSQAPRGPDTQYF.

The chain joins TRBV2 to TRBJ1-4, with no clear D. The CDR3 is made up of 13 amino acids. Germline V CDR1 and CDR2: SNHLY, FYNNEI. V was shortened by 7 bases and J by 8 bases, with 14 bases between the two germline ends. As DNA, the CDR3 is TGTGCCAGCACCCCCGCGGTTCGGGAAAAACTGTTTTTT. Translated: CASTPAVREKLFF.

V gene TRBV12-3 or TRBV12-4 combines with J gene TRBJ1-1, with D uncertain. This CDR3 contains 11 residues. Trimming took 2 bases from V and 7 from J, leaving 5 bases between them. The CDR3 sequence is CASSLLGEAFF. The DNA of the CDR3 is TGTGCCAGCAGTTTACTTGGTGAAGCTTTCTTT.

The chain links TRBV23-1 to TRBJ1-2, with D hard to call. TRBV23-1 falls under the ORF class, with uncertain function. CDR3 length equals 15 residues. Trimming shortened V by 0 bases and J by 4 bases, and 12 bases separated the two germline ends. CDR3 in DNA: TGCGCCAGCAGTCAATCGCGCGGCGGAACCTATGGCTACACCTTC. Residues: CASSQSRGGTYGYTF.

As regards this clone: This same CDR3 is encoded by further DNA sequences in the sample. V gene TRBV7-9 combines with J gene TRBJ1-1; D possibly corresponds to TRBD1 (5 bases). The CDR3 consists of 14 residues. Trimming removed 2 bases at V and 3 bases at J, with 10 bases between. From germline, CDR1 is SEHNR and CDR2 FQNEAQ (reference sequence). Here the CDR3 reads CASSLRDGDTEAFF. The CDR3 region has the DNA TGTGCCAGCAGCTTACGGGACGGTGACACTGAAGCTTTCTTT.

V and J are TRBV4-1 and TRBJ2-2; D is undetermined. The germline CDR1 and CDR2 sequences are MGHRA and YSYEKL. Trimming took 3 bases from V and 6 from J, leaving 11 bases between them. The CDR3 runs 14 residues. In nucleotides, the CDR3 is TGCGCCAGCAGCCAGGTTATTACGGCCGGGGAGCTGTTTTTT. Translation: CASSQVITAGELFF.

This clone showed up just a few times. The chain couples TRBV9 to TRBJ2-7, with 8 bases that match TRBD2. With V trimmed by 5 bases and J by 2 bases, 9 bases remained unmatched. The germline gives CDR1 SGDLS, CDR2 YYNGEE. The CDR3 covers 15 residues. CDR3 nucleotide sequence: TGTGCCAGCAGTCCGAGCGGGAGCTACACCTACGAGCAGTACTTC. Translated, it gives CASSPSGSYTYEQYF.